This is a list of T cell receptor beta chains from one sample in a study of cytomegalovirus exposure and HLA in healthy donors. Generated by immunoSEQ multiplex PCR, the TCRdb table keeps only in-frame clones and is missing some. The sample table sets out about 170,000 clones. Sequenced sample: PBMCs. These TCRs come from a woman in her late teens or twenties in good health and CMV-seropositive. Both conserved end residues are part of each CDR3. D genes are given only for firm matches.

TRBV7-3	-	TRBJ1-2	CASSPDVGPYGYTF	TGTGCCAGCAGCCCCGATGTGGGGCCCTATGGCTACACCTTC
TRBV28	-	TRBJ2-2	CASSSRNTGELFF	TGTGCCAGCAGTTCCAGGAACACCGGGGAGCTGTTTTTT
TRBV9	-	TRBJ1-2	CASSRAGGGTNYGYTF	TGTGCCAGCAGCCGAGCCGGGGGGGGGACGAACTATGGCTACACCTTC
TRBV6-1	-	TRBJ2-2	CASRPGTLDTGELFF	TGTGCCAGCAGACCCGGGACTTTGGACACCGGGGAGCTGTTTTTT
TRBV7-7	TRBD2	TRBJ2-3	CASSLRAGVRTDTQYF	TGTGCCAGCAGCTTACGCGCGGGAGTCAGGACAGATACGCAGTATTTT
TRBV4-2	-	TRBJ1-1	CASSQVSGTYYSMNTEAFF	TGTGCCAGCAGCCAAGTGTCCGGGACATACTATAGCATGAACACTGAAGCTTTCTTT
TRBV30	-	TRBJ2-7	CAWSLVPRSYEQYF	TGTGCCTGGAGTTTGGTACCGCGATCGTACGAGCAGTACTTC
TRBV7-2	-	TRBJ2-5	CASSLANFRGQETQYF	TGTGCCAGCAGCTTAGCGAATTTTAGGGGCCAAGAGACCCAGTACTTC
TRBV18	-	TRBJ1-5	CASSGQFNQPQHF	TGTGCCAGCTCGGGGCAGTTCAATCAGCCCCAGCATTTT
TRBV19	-	TRBJ1-1	CASIGVTDLNTEAFF	TGTGCCAGTATCGGGGTTACGGACCTGAACACTGAAGCTTTCTTT
TRBV5-8	-	TRBJ1-2	CASSRKEPYSGYTF	TGTGCCAGCAGCCGGAAGGAGCCCTATTCTGGCTACACCTTC
TRBV4-1	-	TRBJ1-5	CASSQGRGEQPQHF	TGCGCCAGCAGCCAGGGGAGGGGCGAACAGCCCCAGCATTTT
TRBV6-5	TRBD2	TRBJ2-7	CASTDFSGSYEQYF	TGTGCCAGCACCGATTTTAGCGGGAGCTACGAGCAGTACTTC
TRBV6-1	-	TRBJ1-3	CASSPGGGDGNTIYF	TGTGCCAGCAGTCCAGGAGGGGGGGATGGAAACACCATATATTTT
TRBV27	-	TRBJ2-6	CASSSPLRRTYTNVLTF	TGTGCCAGCAGTTCACCCCTCCGTCGGACATACACGAACGTCCTGACTTTC
TRBV19	-	TRBJ2-3	CASRGTGLSTDTQYF	TGTGCCAGTAGGGGTACAGGGCTAAGCACAGATACGCAGTATTTT
TRBV5-1	-	TRBJ1-2	CASSRSVPSSHGYTF	TGCGCCAGCAGCAGATCGGTCCCCTCTTCCCACGGCTACACCTTC
TRBV6-5	-	TRBJ2-1	CASSFPPGAPYNEQFF	TGTGCCAGCAGTTTCCCACCAGGGGCCCCCTACAATGAGCAGTTCTTC
TRBV9	-	TRBJ2-3	CASIVDGDTHTQLTDTQYF	TGTGCCAGCATCGTAGATGGGGACACCCACACCCAACTAACAGATACGCAGTATTTT
TRBV7-8	TRBD1	TRBJ2-3	CASRHPGQGTDTQYF	TGTGCCAGCAGACATCCGGGACAGGGCACAGATACGCAGTATTTT
TRBV4-2	TRBD1	TRBJ2-7	CASSQEPGTGGNEQYF	TGTGCCAGCAGCCAGGAACCCGGGACAGGGGGTAACGAGCAGTACTTC
TRBV11-2	-	TRBJ1-3	CASSLAGGTQNTIYF	TGTGCCAGCAGCTTAGCTGGGGGCACCCAGAACACCATATATTTT
TRBV5-1	-	TRBJ2-2	CASSQRAANTGELFF	TGCGCCAGCAGCCAGAGAGCGGCGAACACCGGGGAGCTGTTTTTT
TRBV5-1	TRBD2	TRBJ2-2	CASSLASGYTGELFF	TGCGCCAGCAGCTTGGCTAGCGGATACACCGGGGAGCTGTTTTTT
TRBV10-3	-	TRBJ2-7	CAISTGREQYF	TGTGCCATCAGTACAGGGCGCGAGCAGTACTTC
TRBV7-9	-	TRBJ1-4	CASTDVGGRVGNEKLFF	TGTGCCAGCACCGACGTCGGGGGTCGGGTGGGTAATGAAAAACTGTTTTTT
TRBV5-4	TRBD1	TRBJ1-2	CASSLMGQGYGYTF	TGTGCCAGCAGCTTAATGGGACAGGGCTATGGCTACACCTTC
TRBV18	TRBD1	TRBJ1-2	CASSPMDRGPSSTF	TGTGCCAGCTCACCAATGGACAGGGGGCCCAGTTCCACCTTC
TRBV9	-	TRBJ1-6	CASTAGFGAPLHF	TGTGCCAGCACGGCGGGCTTTGGAGCACCCCTCCACTTT
TRBV5-4	TRBD2	TRBJ2-1	CASSPSGVTYNEQFF	TGTGCCAGCAGCCCTAGCGGGGTTACCTACAATGAGCAGTTCTTC
TRBV7-2	-	TRBJ1-1	CASSLAKGFTEAFF	TGTGCCAGCAGCTTAGCCAAGGGGTTTACTGAAGCTTTCTTT
TRBV7-2	-	TRBJ1-2	CASSLDKQGIYGYTF	TGTGCCAGCAGCTTAGACAAACAGGGTATTTATGGCTACACCTTC
TRBV7-6	-	TRBJ2-2	CASSLGGGGRSFTGELFF	TGTGCCAGCAGCTTAGGGGGAGGGGGACGGAGCTTCACCGGGGAGCTGTTTTTT
TRBV15	TRBD2	TRBJ2-1	CATSRGALAGGDEQFF	TGTGCCACCAGCAGAGGGGCGCTAGCGGGAGGGGATGAGCAGTTCTTC
TRBV7-8	TRBD1	TRBJ2-5	CASSLLLRTGWETQYF	TGTGCCAGCAGCTTATTACTTCGGACAGGATGGGAGACCCAGTACTTC